This T cell receptor beta chain was recorded in a study of spatial heterogeneity in lung cancer. Time point here: sample taken at primary tumor resection. Unsorted whole RNA from tumor, nontumor lung or frozen PBMC underwent sequencing. Many counts were recorded for this clonotype. TCRdb redid the calling of the 5' RACE reads with MiXCR, one entry per CDR3 protein. The repertoire includes 60,000 to 90,000 distinct CDR3 sequences, 13% of them detected once, and 5.5% to 7.5% sits in the top ten. The sequence was collected from a male donor with early-stage non-small cell lung cancer. The sequences come from PBMCs, collected at surgery.

The CDR3 sequence: CSAMTGGAGTDTQYF. The CDR3 DNA is TGCAGTGCTATGACAGGGGGCGCGGGCACAGATACGCAGTATTTT. The rearrangement links TRBV20-1 to TRBJ2-3; 10 nucleotides align to TRBD1. The ends lost 4 bases at V and 1 base at J; junction bases unmatched: 5. Germline V gene sequence: CDR1 DFQATT, CDR2 SNEGSKA (reference sequence). The CDR3 is made up of 15 amino acids.